The clone carrying this T cell receptor (beta chain) was observed many times. As yet, its antigen is unknown. The source material, RNA transcripts, was used to amplify TCR beta CDR3 regions. The HTBI primer set was used in a first-round RT-PCR of the TCR CDR3. One entry per CDR3 protein results from TCRdb running MiXCR on the multiplex PCR reads. The data hold some 98,000 distinct CDR3 sequences, with around 40% observed a single time. The entry originates in a study of T cells in Graves' hyperthyroidism and ophthalmopathy. The study's findings and limits: Ophthalmopathy cases were set apart from stable hyperthyroidism by a 13 V-J model.

In germline, CDR1 is SGHDN, CDR2 FVKESK. The CDR3 covers 14 residues. Trimming took off 1 base at V and 6 bases at J, with 12 bases between the two ends. Any patient presenting with uncontrolled infection, other autoimmune disease, pregnancy or lactation was left out. The V gene is TRBV14, the J gene TRBJ1-1, with D tentatively TRBD1 (5 bases). This sequence was found in a woman aged 30 to 39 with Graves' hyperthyroidism. The sequencing sample was made of peripheral blood or thyroid tissue (not recorded which). CDR3 sequence: CASSQVGRLAEAFF. The CDR3 DNA reads TGTGCCAGCAGCCAAGTGGGGCGGCTCGCTGAAGCTTTCTTT.